This T cell receptor beta chain was recorded in a study of Ad26.COV2.S vaccination and SARS-CoV-2 variants. Study overall: Ad26.COV2.S shots went into the muscle once or twice, 56 days apart.

Findings of the study overall: TCR breadth and depth estimates may have understated total T cell responses. Similar non-spike TCR breadth was observed in recipients of vaccine and of placebo.

Sequencing used immunoSEQ multiplex PCR; TCRdb keeps in-frame clones, though not all of them. The table records about 350,000 clones, about 86% of them present only once. V was trimmed by 5 bases and J by 4 bases, leaving 18 bases between them. CDR1 is KGHSH, CDR2 LQKENI, per germline. CDR3 length: 15 amino acids. Noted treatment: about 20 received Ad26.COV2.S at low or high dose, single or two shots; five or six received placebo; per-sample allocation not given. Day 63 after the first injection of vaccine or placebo was the sampling time. Adults aged 18-55 years in Boston included the donor. As to this clone: Its antigen is still unknown.

This clonotype originated in a person between 18 and 65 years old who received the Ad26.COV2.S COVID-19 vaccine or a placebo. The sequences come from peripheral blood, collected in a trial of Ad26.COV2.S vaccine versus placebo. This sequence joins TRBV18 and TRBJ2-7, with D possibly matching TRBD1 (6 bases). This chain's CDR3 is CASSTRLQGEYEQYF. CDR3 coding DNA: TGTGCCAGCTCAACCCGCTTACAGGGCGAGTACGAGCAGTACTTC.